These 26 T cell receptor beta chains share one sample of origin, sequenced in a study of long-term antiretroviral therapy in people with HIV. Sequencing used immunoSEQ v3.0 at survey level. Sequenced by immunoSEQ multiplex PCR; TCRdb stores in-frame clones only, minus some. The sample has fewer than 30,000 clones; over 80% are singletons. The sample in question was unsorted PBMCs, obtained around 2.8 years after starting antiretroviral therapy. The receptor set was obtained from a young man with HIV.

The rearrangement uses TRBV10-1 and TRBJ1-4; D perhaps matches TRBD1 (6 bases). Germline CDR1 reads WNHNN; CDR2 reads SYGVQD (reference sequence). V lost 9 bases, J lost 6 bases, and 11 bases lay in between. The CDR3 has 12 residues. CDR3: CARVAGDEKLFF. The CDR3 DNA is TGCGCCAGGGTCGCAGGGGATGAAAAACTGTTTTTT.

The V and J genes are TRBV29-1 and TRBJ2-2; 11 bases match TRBD2. The V gene's germline CDR1 is SQVTM and CDR2 ANQGSEA. The J segment lost 4 bases and the V segment lost 5 bases, leaving 3 bases of the junction unmatched. CDR3 size: 14 residues. The CDR3 region is CSVLLAGVTGELFF. The CDR3 nucleotides are TGCAGCGTTTTACTAGCGGGGGTCACCGGGGAGCTGTTTTTT.

This chain connects TRBV12-1 to TRBJ1-2; the table's D call TRBD1 went unverified against the DNA. TRBV12-1 is a documented pseudogene. The CDR3 has 16 amino acids. The CDR3 bases are TGTGCCAGCAGCTACGGGACAGACAAATACGTCTATGGCTACACCTTC. Encoded protein: CASSYGTDKYVYGYTF.

This clone is categorized as medium-sized (0.01 to 0.1%). The gene calls are TRBV6-1 and TRBJ2-7, with TRBD2 identical over 10 bases. The germline V gene encodes CDR1 MNHNS and CDR2 SASEGT. The CDR3 runs to 15 residues. Losses at the gene ends were 8 bases for V and 7 bases for J; bases not matched to a gene: 14. For the CDR3, the DNA is TGTGCCAGCCGGGGGCTAGCGGGGGTTGTGGGGGAGCAGTACTTC. Translated, it gives CASRGLAGVVGEQYF.

In this sample, this clone turned up once. The rearrangement joins TRBV9 to TRBJ2-2; unclear D gene. The V end was cut by 0 bases, the J end by 6 bases, with 6 bases between. Looked up from germline, CDR1 is SGDLS and CDR2 is YYNGEE. CDR3 length: 13 residues. The CDR3, as DNA: TGTGCCAGCAGCGTAGTGGCATCCGGGGAGCTGTTTTTT. As protein: CASSVVASGELFF.

The chain is built from TRBV6-5 and TRBJ1-2; D unclear. This CDR3 region has 13 residues. Germline V gene lookup returns CDR1 MNHEY and CDR2 SVGAGI. V dropped 3 bases and J dropped 5 bases, with 10 bases sitting between them. CDR3 sequence (DNA): TGTGCCAGCAGTTATGAGTGGGGTTATGGCTACACCTTC. The encoded protein is CASSYEWGYGYTF.

This clone turned up a few times. V is TRBV6-5 and J is TRBJ1-1, with a possible D match to TRBD1 (6 bases). Germline CDR1 MNHEY, CDR2 SVGAGI. CDR3 length: 15 amino acids. V lost 6 bases and J 0 bases, leaving 14 bases between the germline ends. The DNA of the CDR3 is TGTGCCAGCAGGGCCGGACAGATCATGAACACTGAAGCTTTCTTT. Residues: CASRAGQIMNTEAFF.

The V and J genes are TRBV7-9 and TRBJ2-5; 10 nucleotides agree with TRBD1. The V and J ends lost 0 bases and 5 bases, in that order; junction bases with no gene match: 3. Germline V gives CDR1 SEHNR, CDR2 FQNEAQ (reference sequence). The length of the CDR3 is 15 residues. This CDR3 is CASSLATGGRETQYF. The DNA of the CDR3 is TGTGCCAGCAGCTTAGCGACAGGGGGCAGGGAGACCCAGTACTTC.

The V and J genes are TRBV28 and TRBJ1-1, with D possibly matching TRBD1 (5 bases). V was cut by 7 bases and J by 5 bases, with 14 bases left in between. Germline CDR1 and CDR2: MDHEN and SYDVKM. The CDR3 loop spans 13 amino acids. The CDR3 DNA is TGTGCCAGCACCGGCAGGGTTTTGACTGAAGCTTTCTTT. Translating gives CASTGRVLTEAFF.

The V and J genes are TRBV4-1 and TRBJ2-1, with 9 bases identical to TRBD2. The junction had 9 bases not matched to a gene; V was cut back by 4 bases and J by 5 bases. Germline-derived CDR1 and CDR2 are MGHRA and YSYEKL. The CDR3 spans 16 residues. As DNA, the CDR3 is TGCGCCAGCAGCCGCCCGGGACTAGCAGACCACAATGAGCAGTTCTTC. Translation gives CASSRPGLADHNEQFF.

For the CDR3, the DNA is TGTGCCATCAGTGGGGCAGGGACAGGGTTTGGCTACACCTTC. Protein: CAISGAGTGFGYTF. V gene TRBV10-3 combines with J gene TRBJ1-2; 9 bases are shared with TRBD1. Germline-derived CDR1 and CDR2 are ENHRY and SYGVKD. The ends lost 4 bases at V and 7 bases at J; junction bases unmatched: 7. This CDR3 comprises 14 residues.

In its sample, this clone was seen once. The same CDR3 is also encoded by other DNA sequences in this sample. The rearrangement joins TRBV9 to TRBJ2-7; no firm D call. Trimming pared 0 bases from V and 0 bases from J, leaving 7 bases between. Germline assignment: CDR1 SGDLS and CDR2 YYNGEE. This CDR3 has 14 residues. The CDR3 here is CASSVGSSSYEQYF. CDR3 in DNA: TGTGCCAGCAGCGTAGGGTCAAGCTCCTACGAGCAGTACTTC.

The rearrangement joins TRBV28 to TRBJ2-7; TRBD1 matches at 7 bases. Trimming took 4 bases from V and 1 from J; bases not matched to a gene: 1. This CDR3 has 13 residues. In germline, CDR1 is MDHEN, CDR2 SYDVKM. CDR3 nucleotides: TGTGCCAGCAGTTCACAGGGGTCCTACGAGCAGTACTTC. Translation gives CASSSQGSYEQYF.

V gene TRBV9 combines with J gene TRBJ1-1, with 7 bases matching TRBD1. V lost 3 bases and J lost 4; bases outside the gene matches: 6. This CDR3 has 14 amino acids. The germline V gene has CDR1 SGDLS and CDR2 YYNGEE. DNA of the CDR3: TGTGCCAGCAGCGCAGGGGGATCGGGCACTGAAGCTTTCTTT. Translation gives CASSAGGSGTEAFF.

The chain couples TRBV9 to TRBJ1-5, with D hard to call. Germline values: CDR1 SGDLS, CDR2 YYNGEE. The V end was cut by 2 bases, the J end by 1 base, with 10 bases between. The CDR3 has 15 residues. Here the CDR3 DNA reads TGTGCCAGCAGCGTGGACTCAGGCAGCAATCAGCCCCAGCATTTT. Protein product: CASSVDSGSNQPQHF.

The gene calls are TRBV19 and TRBJ1-5, with D tentatively TRBD1 (6 bases). This CDR3 has 15 residues. Trimming took 5 bases from V and 1 from J, leaving 12 bases between them. CDR1 is LNHDA and CDR2 is SQIVND in the germline V gene (reference sequence). The CDR3 DNA is TGTGCCAGTAGTCTGGGACATGTCAGCAATCAGCCCCAGCATTTT. This codes for CASSLGHVSNQPQHF.

J is TRBJ2-3 and V is TRBV5-1; D remains ambiguous. Germline V CDR1 and CDR2: SGHRS, YFSETQ. Between the trimmed V and J ends, which lost 4 bases and 0 bases, there was a span of 6 bases. The CDR3 runs to 13 residues. Here the CDR3 DNA reads TGCGCCAGCAGCCGAAGTAGCACAGATACGCAGTATTTT. Its translation: CASSRSSTDTQYF.

The rearrangement links TRBV30 to TRBJ1-5; no reliable D call. CDR1 GTSNPN and CDR2 SVGIG come from the germline V gene (reference sequence). Trimming pared 2 bases from V and 0 bases from J, leaving 11 bases between. This CDR3 contains 15 residues. Here the CDR3 reads CAWSRQRSSNQPQHF. The CDR3 nucleotides are TGTGCCTGGAGTCGTCAGCGAAGTAGCAATCAGCCCCAGCATTTT.

The chain employs TRBV7-2 and TRBJ2-7; D tentatively reads TRBD1 or TRBD2 (7 bases each). The CDR3 spans 13 residues. Per germline, CDR1 SGHTA and CDR2 FQGNSA. The germline V and J ends were trimmed by 5 bases and 1 base, with 9 bases remaining between them. The CDR3 loop reads CASSQGGSYEQYF. CDR3 nucleotide sequence: TGTGCCAGCAGCCAGGGGGGGTCCTACGAGCAGTACTTC.

This chain joins TRBV28 and TRBJ1-6; a possible D gene is TRBD1 (5 bases). Germline assignment: CDR1 MDHEN and CDR2 SYDVKM. The CDR3 has 14 amino acids. Trimming took off 6 bases at V and 9 bases at J, with 15 bases between the two ends. The CDR3, as DNA: TGTGCCAGCAGGGGATCAGAGGGGATTTCACCCCTCCACTTT. It yields the protein CASRGSEGISPLHF.

For the CDR3, the DNA is TGTGCCAGCAGCTCATTTCCGGGGGATCGCATCTACAATGAGCAGTTCTTC. Amino acids: CASSSFPGDRIYNEQFF. The chain has TRBV7-9 and TRBJ2-1, with a weak D call TRBD2 (6 bases). In germline, CDR1 is SEHNR, CDR2 FQNEAQ (reference sequence). This CDR3 spans 17 amino acids. The V end lost 4 bases, the J end lost 3 bases, and 19 bases lay between the germline ends.

The V gene is TRBV7-2, the J gene TRBJ2-4, with 13 bases identical to TRBD2. The CDR3 totals 19 residues. The junction had 11 bases not matched to a gene; V was cut back by 5 bases and J by 1 base. The germline gives CDR1 SGHTA, CDR2 FQGNSA. CDR3 DNA sequence: TGTGCCAGCAGCCTAACTTTTTCGACTAGCGGGGGGGCCAAAAACATTCAGTACTTC. Its protein product is CASSLTFSTSGGAKNIQYF.

This clone was detected a few times. The V and J genes are TRBV9 and TRBJ1-5, with D unclear. CDR3 length: 13 residues. V lost 4 bases and J lost 5, with 10 bases in between. Germline CDR1 is SGDLS and CDR2 is YYNGEE. Here the CDR3 reads CASSQEGHQPQHF. Written as DNA, the CDR3 is TGTGCCAGCAGCCAGGAGGGTCATCAGCCCCAGCATTTT.

The chain combines TRBV5-1 with TRBJ2-3, with TRBD1 as a possible D gene (6 bases). CDR3 length: 15 amino acids. Germline-derived CDR1 and CDR2 are SGHRS and YFSETQ. Between the trimmed V and J ends, which lost 3 bases and 3 bases, there was a span of 14 bases. The CDR3 is CASSSGQRVTDTQYF. In DNA, the CDR3 is TGCGCCAGCAGCTCCGGACAGAGGGTTACAGATACGCAGTATTTT.

The chain has TRBV14 and TRBJ1-2; TRBD1 aligns across 8 bases. The CDR3 loop spans 16 amino acids. The germline gives CDR1 SGHDN, CDR2 FVKESK. With V trimmed by 1 base and J by 5 bases, 9 bases remained unmatched. The CDR3 bases are TGTGCCAGCAGCCAAGTCGGGACAGGCGTTCTATATGGCTACACCTTC. It is translated as CASSQVGTGVLYGYTF.

The chain links TRBV6-1 to TRBJ1-4, with unresolved D. V was clipped by 3 bases and J by 10 bases, with 9 bases between them. This CDR3 is 12 amino acids long. Germline CDR1 and CDR2: MNHNS and SASEGT. Here the CDR3 reads CASSDPPRKLFF. In DNA form, the CDR3 reads TGTGCCAGCAGTGATCCCCCTCGAAAACTGTTTTTT.